The 22 T cell receptor beta chains in this list originate from one sample, sequenced in a study of technical replicates of blood from a handful of donors. TCRdb's copy holds only in-frame clones and misses some; the assay was immunoSEQ multiplex PCR. The sample holds 45,000 to 55,000 clones, about 95% seen once. Sample: T cells isolated from PBMCs. These receptors were collected from a human donor in good health.

The chain links TRBV29-1 to TRBJ2-7; TRBD2 matches at 14 bases. The CDR3 contains 15 residues. Germline CDR1 is SQVTM and CDR2 is ANQGSEA. V was clipped by 6 bases and J by 2 bases; unmatched bases: 6. CDR3 loop: CSVRTSGRTTYEQYF. CDR3 DNA: TGCAGCGTAAGGACTAGCGGGAGGACCACCTACGAGCAGTACTTC.

The chain couples TRBV7-3 to TRBJ2-7; TRBD2 agrees at 11 bases. This CDR3 is 19 amino acids long. Germline loops: CDR1 SGHTA, CDR2 FQGTGA. The junction had 17 bases not matched to a gene; V was cut back by 4 bases and J by 3 bases. DNA for the CDR3: TGTGCCAGCAGCTCAATAACTAGCGGGGGCCTCCTCCAGAGCTACGAGCAGTACTTC. Encoded protein: CASSSITSGGLLQSYEQYF.

This clone has only one observation. CDR3 nucleotide sequence: TGTGCCAGCAGCTTAGGGAGAACAGGGCACCACTATGGCTACACCTTC. Translation gives CASSLGRTGHHYGYTF. The chain carries TRBV7-8 and TRBJ1-2; perhaps TRBD1 as D (6 bases). Between the trimmed V and J ends, which lost 1 base and 3 bases, there was a span of 15 bases. This CDR3 has 16 residues. Germline CDR1 is SGHVS and CDR2 is FQNEAQ.

The rearrangement joins TRBV29-1 to TRBJ2-5; 10 positions agree with TRBD2. In germline, CDR1 is SQVTM, CDR2 ANQGSEA. CDR3 length equals 14 residues. V shed 7 bases, J shed 7 bases, and the junction held 12 bases outside the gene matches. CDR3 protein: CSAKAGGPSGTQYF. The CDR3 region has the DNA TGCAGCGCAAAAGCGGGGGGGCCCTCGGGGACCCAGTACTTC.

The CDR3 loop is CASSFVGGEQFF. As DNA, the CDR3 is TGTGCCAGCAGCTTCGTGGGGGGTGAGCAGTTCTTC. The V gene is TRBV5-5, the J gene TRBJ2-1; D perhaps matches TRBD2 (6 bases). From germline, CDR1 is SGHKS and CDR2 YYEKEE (reference sequence). The CDR3 is made up of 12 amino acids. V shed 2 bases and J shed 9 bases, with 9 bases lying between them.

The rearrangement joins TRBV11-1 to TRBJ1-1; D is perhaps TRBD1 (6 bases). Germline V lookup: CDR1 SGHAT, CDR2 FQDESV (reference sequence). The CDR3 sequence is 16 residues long. V shed 2 bases and J shed 2 bases, with 15 bases lying between them. The chain's CDR3 is CASSLTFTGINTEAFF. As DNA, the CDR3 is TGTGCCAGCAGCTTAACGTTTACAGGGATTAACACTGAAGCTTTCTTT.

This clone was detected once. This chain joins TRBV9 and TRBJ1-5; D is perhaps TRBD1 (5 bases). Trimming took 2 bases from V and 3 from J, leaving 9 bases between them. The germline V gene encodes CDR1 SGDLS and CDR2 YYNGEE. CDR3 length: 14 amino acids. The CDR3 DNA is TGTGCCAGCAGCGTGGGGGGTTCCAATCAGCCCCAGCATTTT. This encodes CASSVGGSNQPQHF.

This chain joins TRBV7-3 and TRBJ1-2; 7 bases are shared with TRBD1. The J segment lost 6 bases and the V segment lost 5 bases, leaving 12 bases of the junction unmatched. The germline CDR1 and CDR2 sequences are SGHTA and FQGTGA. This CDR3 contains 15 residues. Here the CDR3 DNA reads TGTGCCAGCAGCCCCAGCCTGACAGGGTTCGATGGCTACACCTTC. It specifies CASSPSLTGFDGYTF.

V and J are TRBV5-1 and TRBJ2-7; 10 bases line up with TRBD1. J lost 10 bases, V lost 0 bases, and 10 bases had no gene match. From germline, CDR1 is SGHRS and CDR2 YFSETQ. The CDR3 length is 15 residues. The CDR3 DNA follows: TGCGCCAGCAGCTTGGGATCGGTGACAGGGGGCGATCAGTACTTC. Protein sequence: CASSLGSVTGGDQYF.

V gene TRBV29-1 combines with J gene TRBJ2-7; 7 bases fit TRBD2. Germline CDR1 is SQVTM and CDR2 is ANQGSEA. With 5 bases clipped from V and 5 bases from J, the junction kept 9 bases outside the gene matches. This CDR3 contains 13 residues. The CDR3 DNA sequence: TGCAGCGTTATCGGGGGAGGGCCGCACGAGCAGTACTTC. Encoded protein: CSVIGGGPHEQYF.

The genes are TRBV6-5 and TRBJ2-1; 10 bases are a match to TRBD1. The length of the CDR3 is 15 residues. Per germline, CDR1 MNHEY and CDR2 SVGAGI. V was clipped by 0 bases and J by 5 bases; unmatched bases: 1. The CDR3 DNA is TGTGCCAGCAGTTACTCGACAGGGGGCCACAATGAGCAGTTCTTC. This translates into CASSYSTGGHNEQFF.

The chain uses TRBV7-9 and TRBJ1-2, with 10 bases matching TRBD1. In germline, CDR1 is SEHNR, CDR2 FQNEAQ (reference sequence). This CDR3 has 15 residues. Trimming at V came to 3 bases and at J to 8 bases, leaving 9 bases not matched to a gene. The CDR3 region has the DNA TGTGCCAGCAGCTTTGGGACAGGGGAAGGGGGCGGCTACACCTTC. This encodes CASSFGTGEGGGYTF.

V is TRBV7-6 and J is TRBJ2-7, with D maybe TRBD2 (5 bases). With 1 base removed from V and 3 bases from J, the gap between germline ends came to 10 bases. Looked up from germline, CDR1 is SGHVS and CDR2 is FNYEAQ. This CDR3 spans 14 amino acids. CDR3 nucleotides: TGTGCCAGCAGCTTAGTAGCCGGGGACTACGAGCAGTACTTC. It yields the protein CASSLVAGDYEQYF.

The gene calls are TRBV5-1 and TRBJ2-3; TRBD2 matches at 10 bases. The V segment lost 3 bases and the J segment 6 bases; nucleotides outside the gene matches: 7. Germline-derived CDR1 and CDR2 are SGHRS and YFSETQ. CDR3 length: 15 amino acids. In DNA form, the CDR3 reads TGCGCCAGCAGCTCGTTAGCGGGAGGTGAGGATACGCAGTATTTT. Residues: CASSSLAGGEDTQYF.

V is TRBV5-1 and J is TRBJ2-1; a weak D match, TRBD2 (6 bases). This CDR3 has 13 amino acids. Germline V gene sequence: CDR1 SGHRS, CDR2 YFSETQ. Trimming cost V 1 base and J 8 bases, with 10 bases left between them. CDR3 coding DNA: TGCGCCAGCAGCTTGCTTAAGCGGGATGAGCAGTTCTTC. Its protein product is CASSLLKRDEQFF.

The rearrangement joins TRBV5-4 to TRBJ1-1; TRBD1 is a possible D gene (5 bases). Trimming took 6 bases from V and 3 from J, leaving 21 bases between them. The CDR3 has 16 amino acids. Germline values: CDR1 SGHNT, CDR2 YYREEE (reference sequence). Here the CDR3 reads CASTLTRTSPDTEAFF. The CDR3 DNA sequence: TGTGCCAGCACCCTAACGCGGACATCCCCGGACACTGAAGCTTTCTTT.

This clone was seen more than once but under ten times. This rearrangement joins TRBV9 to TRBJ1-1; 7 nucleotides match TRBD1. Trimming cost V 7 bases and J 1 base; bases outside gene matches: 1. CDR1 is SGDLS and CDR2 is YYNGEE in the germline V gene. This CDR3 contains 12 residues. CDR3 nucleotides: TGTGCCAGCGGGACAGCGAACACTGAAGCTTTCTTT. Translation gives CASGTANTEAFF.

The V call is TRBV29-1, the J call TRBJ2-1, with D maybe TRBD2 (6 bases). Germline V gene sequence: CDR1 SQVTM, CDR2 ANQGSEA. V dropped 6 bases and J dropped 6 bases, with 18 bases sitting between them. The CDR3 has 14 amino acids. CDR3 region: CSVGGTFSGNEQFF. CDR3 bases: TGCAGCGTCGGAGGGACTTTTAGTGGCAATGAGCAGTTCTTC.

The gene calls are TRBV6-6 and TRBJ2-1; TRBD2 matches 8 bases. The CDR3 is 15 amino acids. V shed 9 bases and J 5 bases; nucleotides not matched to a gene: 12. The V gene's germline CDR1 is MNHNY and CDR2 SVGAGI (reference sequence). The CDR3 sequence is CASMGGVAGNNEQFF. DNA for the CDR3: TGTGCCAGTATGGGGGGGGTAGCGGGGAACAATGAGCAGTTCTTC.

The CDR3, as DNA: TGTGCCAGCAGCTCGTCCACCAGGCGAACAGAAAGCAATCAGCCCCAGCATTTT. Its translation: CASSSSTRRTESNQPQHF. The chain carries TRBV7-9 and TRBJ1-5; D is undetermined. Germline V gene data show CDR1 as SEHNR and CDR2 as FQNEAQ (reference sequence). The CDR3 is made up of 18 amino acids. Trimming pared 4 bases from V and 1 base from J, leaving 20 bases between.

This rearrangement joins TRBV28 to TRBJ2-7, with D tentatively TRBD1 (5 bases). This CDR3 spans 16 amino acids. Trimming cost V 5 bases and J 3 bases, with 20 bases left between them. Germline loops: CDR1 MDHEN, CDR2 SYDVKM. DNA for the CDR3: TGTGCCAGCAGTCCCGACAGTCTTTCTGGGTACTACGAGCAGTACTTC. It codes for CASSPDSLSGYYEQYF.

V is TRBV29-1 and J is TRBJ2-1; D is unclear. Germline lookup yields CDR1 SQVTM and CDR2 ANQGSEA. Trimming cost V 2 bases and J 0 bases, with 5 bases left between them. The CDR3 is made up of 13 amino acids. CDR3 sequence reads: CSVESSSYNEQFF. DNA for the CDR3: TGCAGCGTTGAATCTAGCTCCTACAATGAGCAGTTCTTC.